This TCR beta chain was captured in a study of OX40 agonist ivuxolimab in advanced cancers. For the study at large: Around 40% of patients had received prior checkpoint inhibitor therapy.

With 4 bases clipped from V and 4 bases from J, the junction kept 1 base outside the gene matches. There are 13 residues in the CDR3. The V gene's germline CDR1 is LGHNA and CDR2 YSLEER. The study, taken as a whole, reports: It was not determined which antigens were specifically recognized by the peripheral T cells that had undergone clonal expansion.

Individuals having autoimmune disease history or systemic immunosuppression were not enrolled. Concerning this clone itself: Its antigen is not identified.

Libraries were prepared by immunoSEQ multiplex PCR; TCRdb keeps only in-frame clonotypes and omits some of them. The data contain about 21,000 clones, around four fifths of them singletons. The origin of this receptor is an adult with an advanced solid tumor such as melanoma, head and neck, liver or kidney cancer. The rearrangement uses TRBV4-3 and TRBJ1-5, with 7 bases matching TRBD1. The sequencing here drew on CD4+ or CD8+ T cells sorted from blood, taken in a trial of the OX40 agonist ivuxolimab. In DNA, the CDR3 is TGCGCCAGCAGCCGGGACAGAAATCAGCCCCAGCATTTT. It codes for CASSRDRNQPQHF.